This T cell receptor beta chain was profiled in a study of beta chain features in type 1 diabetes. For the study at large: Healthy donors and patients had similar age, gender and cell yields.

CD45RO/CCR7/CD25/CD127/CD95/CD27 separated CD4+ naive, central memory, regulatory and stem cell-like memory cells by sorting. The CDR3 length is 11 residues. The germline V gene has CDR1 DFQATT and CDR2 SNEGSKA (reference sequence). Trimming pared 6 bases from V and 10 bases from J, leaving 13 bases between. This clone was detected a few times. Expressed TCRB transcripts were sequenced after all isolated RNA was converted to cDNA. The method was immunoSEQ multiplex PCR; TCRdb's version includes in-frame clones alone and lacks a portion of them. This sample has fewer than 400,000 clones, with under 8.5% found just once.

The chain links TRBV20-1 to TRBJ2-1; a weak D match, TRBD2 (6 bases). The TCR originated in a woman aged 18-29 years in good health. Material for sequencing was central memory CD4+ T cells from blood. CDR3 DNA: TGCAGTGCCCGGAGGGCCTTCGAGCAGTTCTTC. Translated: CSARRAFEQFF.